This TCR beta chain was sequenced for a study of CD8+CD57+ T cells in acquired aplastic anemia. The template used for profiling TCR beta VDJ and CDR3 was genomic DNA. TCRdb re-derived calls from the reads in MiXCR, one entry per CDR3 protein. Altogether about 180,000 distinct CDR3 sequences are present, around 50% being singletons, with the ten largest covering approximately 12%. An expansion of CD8+CD57+ cells by flow cytometry had been shown in patients chosen for sequencing. Blood sampling was performed on the patients, and none of them had received therapy by then. Points from the study as a whole: Between patients and controls, around 30 CD8+ CDR3 sequences were found in common. Controls did not differ significantly from patients in CD8+ Simpson's diversity.

There are 17 residues in the CDR3. Germline values: CDR1 SNHLY, CDR2 FYNNEI. V was clipped by 6 bases and J by 5 bases; unmatched bases: 11. This clonotype appeared a few times. Its specificity is unknown. This may come from a read error, since a much larger clone is one base off. The chain is built from TRBV2 and TRBJ2-5; 14 nucleotides line up with TRBD2. The sequencing input was sorted CD4+, CD8+, or CD8+CD57+ T cells (not recorded which) from PBMCs. The receptor was isolated from a human donor with aplastic anemia. The CDR3, as DNA: TGTGCCAGCAGAGGGACTAGCGGGGGCGCGAGGGCGGAGACCCAGTACTTC. It translates to CASRGTSGGARAETQYF.